This paragraph covers one T cell receptor beta chain sequence. What it binds is not known. TCRdb itself ran the reads through MiXCR, one entry per CDR3 protein. The table records about 350,000 distinct CDR3 sequences, roughly 34% of them present only once. This CDR3 has 19 residues. The ends lost 1 base at V and 0 bases at J; junction bases unmatched: 15. Germline V lookup: CDR1 LGHNA, CDR2 YSLEER. This sample stems from a study of T cell repertoires in cytomegalovirus infection. Study outcomes and limitations: Public TCR beta family frequency separated CMV-and-HLA carriers, including in an independent cohort.

The rearrangement joins TRBV4-3 to TRBJ2-7, with 7 bases identical to TRBD2. The sample consisted of cultured PBMCs, taken from culture after CMV antigen stimulation. The TCR was taken from a human donor in good health (CMV status not recorded). Some clones in this sample may be carry-over from other donors' samples. The CDR3 loop reads CASSQVSSGTGRSSYEQYF. The CDR3 nucleotides read TGCGCCAGCAGCCAAGTCTCCAGCGGGACGGGCCGGAGCTCCTACGAGCAGTACTTC.